Listed below are T cell receptor beta chains from one sample, sequenced in a study of human T cells and chemical hapten exposure. TCRdb reprocessed the RACE reads via MiXCR and lists one record per CDR3 protein. The data hold 300,000 to 450,000 distinct CDR3 sequences, with 4.5% to 6% observed a single time. Here the sequenced sample was whole blood, taken in connection with sensitization to the hapten diphenylcyclopropenone (DPC). The source of these receptors is a woman between 50 and 59 years old with alopecia areata. Some clones in this sample may be carry-over from other donors' samples. Both conserved end residues are part of each CDR3. The order of the fields is CDR3 length, D gene, clone size, J gene, V gene, CDR3 DNA, CDR3 protein. The D gene is left open where the match is weak. Size tells how often a clone was seen (once, few, many) or the class of an expanded clone, and some rows leave it out.

>13|.|few|TRBJ1-5|TRBV27
TGTGCCAGCAGTGCTTCCGTCGGACAGCCCCAGCATTTT
CASSASVGQPQHF
>18|TRBD1|.|TRBJ2-7|TRBV28
TGTGCCAGCAGTTTACCGGGACAGGGAACAGTAAGCTCCTACGAGCAGTACTTC
CASSLPGQGTVSSYEQYF
>12|.|few|TRBJ1-1|TRBV3-1
TGTGCCAGCAGCTCTCCGAGACAGGAAGCTTTCTTT
CASSSPRQEAFF
>15|.|many|TRBJ1-6|TRBV5-6
TGTGCCAGCACCGCGGTGGGTCTTTCTAATTCACCCCTCCACTTT
CASTAVGLSNSPLHF
>16|.|many|TRBJ1-1|TRBV4-2
TGTGCCAGCAGCCAAGATAGCCCCGGGCGGGGCACTGAAGCTTTCTTT
CASSQDSPGRGTEAFF
>14|.|.|TRBJ1-3|TRBV20-1
TGCAGTGCCCCCTCAACAAACTCTGGAAACACCATATATTTT
CSAPSTNSGNTIYF
>14|.|many|TRBJ2-3|TRBV2
TGTGCCAGCAGGAGACAGCTACCGGCAGATACGCAGTATTTT
CASRRQLPADTQYF
>15|.|few|TRBJ1-5|TRBV2
TGTGCCAGCAGTGAGAGAAACACACAATATCAGCCCCAGCATTTT
CASSERNTQYQPQHF
>16|TRBD2|many|TRBJ2-1|TRBV12-3/TRBV12-4
TGTGCCAGCACCCCTGCGGGGGGGGCAGAACGTAGTGAGCAGTTCTTC
CASTPAGGAERSEQFF
>14|TRBD1|.|TRBJ1-1|TRBV20-1
TGCAGTGCTCACAAGGGGGCCTTGAACACTGAAGCTTTCTTT
CSAHKGALNTEAFF
>15|.|few|TRBJ2-7|TRBV6-6
TGTGCCAGCACCACCCGTTGGGGATACACCTACGAGCAGTACTTC
CASTTRWGYTYEQYF
>16|.|.|TRBJ2-2|TRBV5-6
TGTGCCAGCAGCTTGACGCCAGATGTACCCACCGGGGAGCTGTTTTTT
CASSLTPDVPTGELFF
>15|TRBD1|many|TRBJ1-1|TRBV7-9
TGTGCCAGCAGCTTCTGGACAGGGGGCGGGACTGAAGCTTTCTTT
CASSFWTGGGTEAFF
>12|.|.|TRBJ1-5|TRBV20-1
TGCAGTGCTAGCAAAAGCAATCAGCCCCAGCATTTT
CSASKSNQPQHF
>16|TRBD2|many|TRBJ2-1|TRBV20-1
TGCAGTGCCCCATCAATACTAGCGGGAGACGGGAATGAGCAGTTCTTC
CSAPSILAGDGNEQFF
>15|.|few|TRBJ2-1|TRBV9
TGTGCCAGCAGCCCCACGGACTCGAGCTACAATGAGCAGTTCTTC
CASSPTDSSYNEQFF
>15|TRBD2|.|TRBJ2-7|TRBV20-1
TGCAGTGCCACGCCCTCCTCGGGGGGAGTTCGGGAGCAGTACTTC
CSATPSSGGVREQYF
>14|.|many|TRBJ2-7|TRBV6-5
TGTGCCAGCAGTTACGAGAGCAGGCACTCGGAGCAGTACTTC
CASSYESRHSEQYF
>13|.|many|TRBJ1-2|TRBV12-3/TRBV12-4
TGTGCCAGCAGTTTTAAGGTTAACTATGGCTACACCTTC
CASSFKVNYGYTF
>16|.|many|TRBJ2-6|TRBV27
TGTGCCAGCAGTTTAAGGGGGGCAGGTGGGGCCAACGTCCTGACTTTC
CASSLRGAGGANVLTF
>18|TRBD2|.|TRBJ2-1|TRBV6-2/TRBV6-3
TGTGCCAGCAGTTACCTTACTAGCGGGAGAAATATTTACAATGAGCAGTTCTTC
CASSYLTSGRNIYNEQFF
>15|TRBD1|many|TRBJ2-7|TRBV12-3/TRBV12-4
TGTGCCAGCAGTTTTCTGGACAGGGGGTCTTTCGAGCAGTACTTC
CASSFLDRGSFEQYF
>13|.|many|TRBJ2-1|TRBV7-2
TGTGCCTGCGGAGGAGGCTCCTACAATGAGCAGTTCTTC
CACGGGSYNEQFF
>11|.|.|TRBJ1-4|TRBV20-1
TGCAGTGCAATCGTGGACGAAAAACTGTTTTTT
CSAIVDEKLFF
>14|TRBD1|few|TRBJ2-2|TRBV20-1
TGCAGTGCTAGCGGGACAGGGGTCACCGGGGAGCTGTTTTTT
CSASGTGVTGELFF
>13|.|.|TRBJ2-7|TRBV20-1
TGCAGTGCTAGAGATTCAAGCTCCTACGAGCAGTACTTC
CSARDSSSYEQYF
>17|TRBD2|many|TRBJ2-3|TRBV7-2
TGTGCCAGCAGCCCCACGGGACTAGCGGGCCCCCGAGATACGCAGTATTTT
CASSPTGLAGPRDTQYF
>15|.|many|TRBJ1-1|TRBV20-1
TGCAGTGCTAGACGTGGAGGGGGATTGAACACTGAAGCTTTCTTT
CSARRGGGLNTEAFF
>13|.|many|TRBJ1-3|TRBV7-9
TGTGCCAGCAGCCCCCATACAGGAAACACCATATATTTT
CASSPHTGNTIYF
>15|.|few|TRBJ2-7|TRBV7-9
TGTGCCAGCAGCCTGAGGGTTAGTACACCCTACGAGCAGTACTTC
CASSLRVSTPYEQYF
>14|.|.|TRBJ1-2|TRBV3-1
TGTGCCAGCAGCCCATCCGGGCGTGGCTATGGCTACACCTTC
CASSPSGRGYGYTF
>14|.|many|TRBJ1-6|TRBV25-1
TGTGCCAGCAGTGTACGCGGCGCCAATTCACCCCTCCACTTT
CASSVRGANSPLHF
>13|.|many|TRBJ2-1|TRBV24-1
TGTGCCACCAGTGAGAATTCCGACAGTGAGCAGTTCTTC
CATSENSDSEQFF
>15|TRBD2|many|TRBJ2-1|TRBV6-5
TGTGCCAGCAGTGCCAGCGGGGGGCCCGTTAATGAGCAGTTCTTC
CASSASGGPVNEQFF
>15|.|.|TRBJ1-1|TRBV12-3/TRBV12-4
TGTGCCAGCAGTTCGACATGGGGTATGAACACTGAAGCTTTCTTT
CASSSTWGMNTEAFF
>11|.|many|TRBJ1-1|TRBV20-1
TGCAGTGCTAGAGAGAGTAGGGAAGCTTTCTTT
CSARESREAFF
>14|.|few|TRBJ2-3|TRBV18
TGTGCCAGCTCACCATCACAGAGCAGGGATACGCAGTATTTT
CASSPSQSRDTQYF
>14|.|many|TRBJ1-6|TRBV20-1
TGCAGTGCCGTCGTACAATCCTATAATTCACCCCTCCACTTT
CSAVVQSYNSPLHF
>13|.|many|TRBJ2-7|TRBV9
TGTGCCAGCAGCGTAGGAGACCTCTCCGAGCAGTACTTC
CASSVGDLSEQYF
>16|.|.|TRBJ1-2|TRBV21-1
TGTGCCAGCAGCTCTCTAGGCGGGTCAAGGGGCTATGGCTACACCTTC
CASSSLGGSRGYGYTF
>16|TRBD1|many|TRBJ1-5|TRBV4-1
TGCGCCAGCAGCCAAGATCAGGGGGGCCTCAATCAGCCCCAGCATTTT
CASSQDQGGLNQPQHF
>12|.|.|TRBJ1-4|TRBV29-1
TGCAGCGTCGGACCTGTTAATGAAAAACTGTTTTTT
CSVGPVNEKLFF
>13|.|few|TRBJ2-3|TRBV18
TGTGCCAGCTCACCAACTAGACCAGATACGCAGTATTTT
CASSPTRPDTQYF
>11|.|many|TRBJ2-3|TRBV12-3/TRBV12-4
TGTGCCAGCAGCTCAGCAGATACGCAGTATTTT
CASSSADTQYF
>15|.|.|TRBJ2-7|TRBV19
TGTGCCAGTAGTAATCAAGGGGACGGCTCCTACGAGCAGTACTTC
CASSNQGDGSYEQYF
>16|TRBD2|many|TRBJ2-1|TRBV6-2/TRBV6-3
TGTGCCAGCAGCAAGACTAGCGGCAGCTCCTACAATGAGCAGTTCTTC
CASSKTSGSSYNEQFF
>17|.|.|TRBJ1-1|TRBV27
TGTGCCAGCAGTTTAAGGCCAGGGCGTTCAACATTCACTGAAGCTTTCTTT
CASSLRPGRSTFTEAFF
>12|.|many|TRBJ1-2|TRBV7-2
TGTGCCATGACGGAGGGACCTCAGCGCTACACCTTC
CAMTEGPQRYTF
>14|.|many|TRBJ2-7|TRBV4-3
TGCGCCAGCAGCAGCCCGGGACATCGCTACGAGCAGTACTTC
CASSSPGHRYEQYF
>12|.|many|TRBJ1-1|TRBV28
TGTGCCACCACAATGGTGAACACTGAAGCTTTCTTT
CATTMVNTEAFF
>13|.|many|TRBJ1-1|TRBV7-9
TGTGCCAGCAGTCCTACAGGGTACACTGAAGCTTTCTTT
CASSPTGYTEAFF
>15|.|many|TRBJ1-1|TRBV30
TGTGCCTGGAGTGGTATACTTTCGACGAACACTGAAGCTTTCTTT
CAWSGILSTNTEAFF
>17|.|many|TRBJ2-3|TRBV6-2/TRBV6-3
TGTGCCAGCAGTTACGACGTGGGTCCTATTCAACCAGACCCACTGTATTTT
CASSYDVGPIQPDPLYF
>13|.|.|TRBJ2-7|TRBV27
TGTGCCAGCAGTTTTGCAGGGCCGGGCGAGCAGTACTTC
CASSFAGPGEQYF
>17|TRBD2|.|TRBJ2-5|TRBV15
TGTGCCACCAGCAGAGAGAAGCCGGGACTAGCGGGAGTATCCCAGTACTTC
CATSREKPGLAGVSQYF
>16|.|few|TRBJ1-2|TRBV6-5
TGTGCCAGCAGTTCGGATGGGACAAGGCCTAGCTATGGCTACACCTTC
CASSSDGTRPSYGYTF
>14|.|few|TRBJ1-6|TRBV5-5
TGTGCCAGCGTTCCTGGGGGTGATAATTCACCCCTCCACTTT
CASVPGGDNSPLHF
>14|.|many|TRBJ2-5|TRBV6-5
TGTGCCAGCAGTTACTCTCAGGGGCTAGAGACCCAGTACTTC
CASSYSQGLETQYF
>16|TRBD1|few|TRBJ1-4|TRBV7-9
TGTGCCACTGCCCCGGGACAGGGAGCAACTAATGAAAAACTGTTTTTT
CATAPGQGATNEKLFF
>16|TRBD2|many|TRBJ2-2|TRBV20-1
TGCAGTGCTAGAGAGGCGGGAGGCATAAACACCGGGGAGCTGTTTTTT
CSAREAGGINTGELFF